The rows below give T cell receptor beta chains drawn from one sample of a study of patients and donors after allogeneic stem cell transplantation. TCRdb re-called the RT-PCR reads with MiXCR, one entry per CDR3 protein. The repertoire holds roughly 880,000 distinct CDR3 sequences, with roughly 17% as singletons. The sequenced sample consisted of blood, either unsorted or a sorted T cell fraction (not recorded which). The origin of the receptors is a human donor who was either an allogeneic HSCT recipient or a stem cell or donor lymphocyte infusion donor (not recorded which). It is not recorded whose cells these are; they may come from a transplant donor. The CDR3 runs from the conserved cysteine through the conserved F or W. A D gene is named only where the DNA matches it firmly. The size entry is marked missing in some rows and otherwise reads once, few, many or a size class.

j_gene	v_gene	d_gene	abundance	CDR3aa	CDR3nt
TRBJ2-1	TRBV12-3/TRBV12-4	-	many	CASSKQLEQFF	TGTGCCAGCAGTAAACAACTCGAGCAGTTCTTC
TRBJ2-5	TRBV30	TRBD2	-	CAWSPGLAGVETQYF	TGTGCCTGGAGTCCAGGACTAGCGGGGGTAGAGACCCAGTACTTC
TRBJ1-5	TRBV10-3	-	-	CAIRAGRDQPQHF	TGTGCCATCAGGGCGGGGAGGGATCAGCCCCAGCATTTT
TRBJ1-1	TRBV18	-	-	CASSRTRTNTEAFF	TGTGCCAGCTCGAGGACGCGAACGAACACTGAAGCTTTCTTT
TRBJ1-1	TRBV6-5	TRBD1	few	CASSSPRTGGASEAFF	TGTGCCAGCAGTTCCCCCCGGACAGGGGGCGCGTCTGAAGCTTTCTTT
TRBJ2-5	TRBV28	-	many	CASSDRETQYF	TGTGCCAGCAGCGACCGGGAGACCCAGTACTTC
TRBJ1-1	TRBV12-3/TRBV12-4	TRBD1	-	CASSPTGTGARMNTEAFF	TGTGCCAGCAGTCCAACCGGGACAGGGGCGAGGATGAACACTGAAGCTTTCTTT
TRBJ1-2	TRBV6-2/TRBV6-3	-	few	CASSYPLLRENYGYTF	TGTGCCAGCAGTTACCCACTTCTCAGGGAAAACTATGGCTACACCTTC
TRBJ1-1	TRBV10-3	-	few	CAINAIVNTEAFF	TGTGCCATCAACGCGATCGTGAACACTGAAGCTTTCTTT
TRBJ2-3	TRBV24-1	TRBD2	few	CATSPGLDSSDTQYF	TGTGCCACCTCTCCGGGACTAGACTCCTCAGATACGCAGTATTTT
TRBJ2-7	TRBV27	-	-	CASSFKGLALRYEQYF	TGTGCCAGCAGTTTCAAAGGACTGGCCCTGAGATACGAGCAGTACTTC
TRBJ2-3	TRBV5-1	-	many	CASSPTRAADTQYF	TGCGCCAGCAGCCCCACTAGGGCCGCAGATACGCAGTATTTT
TRBJ1-1	TRBV10-3	-	few	CAISDVNTEAFF	TGTGCCATCAGTGACGTGAACACTGAAGCTTTCTTT
TRBJ2-4	TRBV10-3	TRBD2	few	CAISVGVAGAKNIQYF	TGTGCCATCAGTGTCGGGGTAGCGGGAGCCAAAAACATTCAGTACTTC
TRBJ2-1	TRBV2	-	few	CASSEPTSSLYYNEQFF	TGTGCCAGCAGTGAACCTACGTCCTCACTCTATTACAATGAGCAGTTCTTC
TRBJ1-1	TRBV4-2	TRBD1	many	CASSHGQGGTEAFF	TGTGCCAGCAGCCACGGACAGGGTGGCACTGAAGCTTTCTTT
TRBJ2-7	TRBV28	-	-	CASSPSTPTYEQYF	TGTGCCAGCAGTCCTTCTACACCGACGTACGAGCAGTACTTC
TRBJ2-3	TRBV7-2	-	-	CASQAARKTDTQYF	TGTGCCAGCCAAGCAGCCCGAAAGACAGATACGCAGTATTTT
TRBJ2-7	TRBV18	-	-	CASSLAQDQQYF	TGTGCCAGCTCACTAGCTCAGGATCAGCAGTACTTC
TRBJ2-2	TRBV7-9	TRBD1	few	CASSLEMRTGVPGELFF	TGTGCCAGCAGCTTAGAGATGAGGACAGGGGTGCCCGGGGAGCTGTTTTTT
TRBJ2-3	TRBV9	-	-	CASSPTATDTQYF	TGTGCCAGCAGCCCTACAGCCACAGATACGCAGTATTTT
TRBJ1-2	TRBV7-2	-	-	CASSLDGLLWGYTF	TGTGCCAGCAGCTTAGATGGACTACTTTGGGGCTACACCTTC
TRBJ1-2	TRBV29-1	-	few	CSVEAAYGYTF	TGCAGCGTTGAGGCGGCCTATGGCTACACCTTC
TRBJ2-5	TRBV7-3	-	-	CASSPDSIQETQYF	TGTGCCAGCAGCCCCGACTCGATACAAGAGACCCAGTACTTC
TRBJ2-4	TRBV20-1	-	-	CSARVAGMQYF	TGCAGTGCTAGAGTCGCAGGGATGCAGTACTTC
TRBJ1-2	TRBV6-1	TRBD1	-	CASTPGQGGGYTF	TGTGCCAGCACCCCGGGACAGGGGGGAGGCTACACCTTC
TRBJ1-1	TRBV5-1	TRBD1	few	CASSPPGTGKGHTEAFF	TGCGCCAGCAGCCCGCCCGGGACAGGGAAGGGGCACACTGAAGCTTTCTTT
TRBJ2-5	TRBV28	TRBD2	-	CASRSQGTSGSIAETQYF	TGTGCCAGCAGATCCCAGGGGACTAGCGGGAGTATCGCGGAGACCCAGTACTTC
TRBJ1-1	TRBV20-1	TRBD1	-	CSARGRTGAVWVLEAFF	TGCAGTGCTAGGGGTCGGACAGGGGCCGTTTGGGTCCTAGAAGCTTTCTTT
TRBJ2-4	TRBV12-3/TRBV12-4	-	-	CASSFGIAKNIQYF	TGTGCCAGCAGTTTTGGCATAGCCAAAAACATTCAGTACTTC
TRBJ2-3	TRBV6-2/TRBV6-3	TRBD1	-	CASSYGQVLGTDTQYF	TGTGCCAGCAGTTACGGACAGGTCCTTGGCACAGATACGCAGTATTTT
TRBJ2-1	TRBV5-1	-	-	CASSFSSYSYNEQFF	TGCGCCAGCAGCTTCTCGAGCTACTCCTACAATGAGCAGTTCTTC
TRBJ2-3	TRBV12-3/TRBV12-4	-	few	CASSSSAADTQYF	TGTGCCAGCAGTTCGTCAGCGGCAGATACGCAGTATTTT
TRBJ2-1	TRBV10-3	TRBD2	-	CAISDRPSGFSSSYNEQFF	TGTGCCATCAGTGACCGTCCTAGCGGGTTTTCGAGCTCCTACAATGAGCAGTTCTTC
TRBJ2-1	TRBV7-9	-	-	CASSPTLSGYNEQFF	TGTGCCAGCAGTCCAACCCTTAGCGGTTACAATGAGCAGTTCTTC
TRBJ1-4	TRBV12-3/TRBV12-4	TRBD1	-	CASKTGGKSEKLFF	TGTGCCAGCAAGACAGGGGGTAAAAGTGAAAAACTGTTTTTT
TRBJ1-3	TRBV2	-	few	CASSETGISGNTIYF	TGTGCCAGCAGCGAAACAGGGATAAGTGGAAACACCATATATTTT